This TCR beta chain emerged from a study of T-cell memory formation after mild COVID-19. This clonotype was counted a few times. The CDR3 covers 17 residues. With V trimmed by 1 base and J by 2 bases, 7 bases remained unmatched. Germline CDR1 reads LGHNT; CDR2 reads FRNRAP. UMIs and sample barcodes were carried by the TCR alpha and TCR beta cDNA libraries that 5'RACE produced using constant-segment primers. TCRdb reanalysed the 5' RACE reads using MiXCR and keeps one entry per CDR3 protein. Of 550,000 to 700,000 distinct CDR3 sequences listed, approximately 15% are singletons. The clonotype originates from an adult woman who had mild COVID-19 (a few samples of this study predate the infection). Cell type and time point are not known. The sequenced sample was PBMCs or a T cell subset sorted from them (not recorded which). The chain links TRBV12-5 to TRBJ2-1, with 8 bases aligning to TRBD1. CDR3 nucleotide sequence: TGTGCTAGTGGTTTGGCCCGGACAGGGTTTACCTACAATGAGCAGTTCTTC. Its translation: CASGLARTGFTYNEQFF.